This T cell receptor (beta chain) was recorded in a study of shared clonotypes between healthy human individuals. Clones were read by immunoSEQ multiplex PCR, and TCRdb kept only the in-frame ones, dropping some. Counted here are roughly 2 million clones, approximately 95% occurring once; the ten biggest clones make up roughly 1%. Naive CD8 populations comprised CD45RO-negative cells positively selected for CCR7, excluding terminally differentiated effector memory CD45RA+ cells. Per the germline V gene, CDR1 is ENHRY and CDR2 is SYGVKD. Losses at the gene ends were 6 bases for V and 0 bases for J; bases not matched to a gene: 8. The CDR3 loop spans 17 amino acids.

The sample taken for sequencing was naive CD8+ T cells sorted from blood. This chain joins TRBV10-3 and TRBJ2-7; TRBD2 agrees at 13 bases. The sequence was collected from a man aged 18 to 30 in good health. DNA of the CDR3: TGTGCCATCAGCGCCGGGACTAGCGGGGCCATCTCCTACGAGCAGTACTTC. Its protein product is CAISAGTSGAISYEQYF.